One and the same sample provided the 18 T cell receptor beta chains below, sequenced in a study of long-term antiretroviral therapy in people with HIV. Version v3.0 of the immunoSEQ assay was performed at survey level. Clones were read by immunoSEQ multiplex PCR, and TCRdb kept only the in-frame ones, dropping some. Found here are some 28,000 clones, roughly 88% of them singletons; the top ten hold 4.1%. The sequencing here drew on unsorted PBMCs, taken 0.5 years after starting antiretroviral therapy. The source is a woman aged 18-29 years with HIV.

The table lists this clone with a count of one. The CDR3 nucleotides read TGTGCCAGCAGTGAATATGAGACAGGGCTAATTGGGTTCGATGAGCAGTTCTTC. It specifies CASSEYETGLIGFDEQFF. The chain has TRBV25-1 and TRBJ2-1; 7 bases are shared with TRBD1. Germline V CDR1 and CDR2: MGHDK, SYGVNS. This CDR3 contains 18 residues. Trimming took 0 bases from V and 8 from J; bases not matched to a gene: 16. Based on the CDR3 plus reference TRBV25-1 and TRBJ2-1, the full variable domain is EADIYQTPRYLVIGTGKKITLECSQTMGHDKMYWYQQDPGMELHLIHYSYGVNSTEKGDLSSESTVSRIRTEHFPLTLESARPSHTSQYLCASSEYETGLIGFDEQFFGPGTRLTVL.

The chain uses TRBV5-6 and TRBJ2-1; a weak D match, TRBD1 (5 bases). Trimming took 0 bases from V and 5 from J, leaving 6 bases between them. The CDR3 has 13 residues. Germline V gene sequence: CDR1 SGHDT, CDR2 YYEEEE. The CDR3 DNA reads TGTGCCAGCAGCTTGGGGGGCCACAATGAGCAGTTCTTC. Its translation: CASSLGGHNEQFF.

CDR3 sequence reads: CASSQEGLAGVYEQYF. In nucleotides, the CDR3 is TGCGCCAGCAGCCAAGAAGGACTAGCGGGAGTCTACGAGCAGTACTTC. The gene calls are TRBV4-1 and TRBJ2-7; 13 bases align to TRBD2. The CDR3 spans 16 residues. Trimming took 0 bases from V and 3 from J; bases not matched to a gene: 2. Germline CDR1 and CDR2: MGHRA and YSYEKL.

The J gene is TRBJ1-3, the V gene TRBV7-8; D possibly corresponds to TRBD1 (5 bases). CDR3 length: 16 amino acids. Trimming took 2 bases from V and 2 from J, leaving 13 bases between them. Per the germline V gene, CDR1 is SGHVS and CDR2 is FQNEAQ. The CDR3 DNA is TGTGCCAGCAGCTTATCTTTGGGGGAAGCTGGAAACACCATATATTTT. This codes for CASSLSLGEAGNTIYF.

The V gene is TRBV7-3, the J gene TRBJ2-7; 8 positions agree with TRBD1. Germline V gene sequence: CDR1 SGHTA, CDR2 FQGTGA. The CDR3 sequence is 15 residues long. V lost 5 bases, J lost 6 bases, and 12 bases stayed unmatched. CDR3: CASSRTTGAGGEQYF. DNA for the CDR3: TGTGCCAGCAGCCGCACGACAGGGGCCGGTGGCGAGCAGTACTTC.

The chain uses TRBV6-5 and TRBJ2-2; D uncertain. V lost 2 bases to trimming and J lost 4 bases, with 11 bases between them. Germline V gene lookup returns CDR1 MNHEY and CDR2 SVGAGI. The CDR3 has 15 residues. The CDR3, as DNA: TGTGCCAGCAGTTACACTCTTAGGACCACCGGGGAGCTGTTTTTT. It encodes CASSYTLRTTGELFF.

The V and J genes are TRBV2 and TRBJ2-1, with TRBD1 matching 9 bases. The V segment lost 6 bases and the J segment 9 bases; nucleotides outside the gene matches: 9. Germline loops: CDR1 SNHLY, CDR2 FYNNEI. The CDR3 has 14 amino acids. The CDR3 nucleotides read TGTGCCAGCAGCTTTTCCGGGACAGGGTTTGAGCAGTTCTTC. This encodes CASSFSGTGFEQFF.

Here the CDR3 reads CASSLGQESSYNSPLHF. The CDR3 coding sequence is TGTGCCAGCAGCTTGGGGCAGGAGAGCTCCTATAATTCACCCCTCCACTTT. The chain employs TRBV5-6 and TRBJ1-6, with no clear D. The CDR3 runs to 17 residues. V lost 0 bases to trimming and J lost 0 bases, with 10 bases between them. Germline values: CDR1 SGHDT, CDR2 YYEEEE.

This clone has only one observation. The genes are TRBV6-5 and TRBJ1-2; D gene unclear. Looked up from germline, CDR1 is MNHEY and CDR2 is SVGAGI. Trimming pared 6 bases from V and 6 bases from J, leaving 17 bases between. The CDR3 extends over 14 amino acids. The CDR3 bases are TGTGCCAGCAGCTCCGAATCTGGACCCGATGGCTACACCTTC. Translating it yields CASSSESGPDGYTF.

The CDR3 reads CASSSGGTQTDTQYF. The CDR3 DNA follows: TGTGCCAGCAGTTCAGGGGGCACCCAGACAGATACGCAGTATTTT. The chain recombines TRBV5-4 with TRBJ2-3, with 8 bases identical to TRBD1. The trim removed 5 bases at V and 3 bases at J, leaving 8 bases unmatched. CDR1 and CDR2 from the germline V gene are SGHNT and YYREEE (reference sequence). The length of the CDR3 is 15 residues.

The V and J genes are TRBV11-2 and TRBJ2-5; D remains unclear. Looked up from germline, CDR1 is SGHAT and CDR2 is FQNNGV. The V gene lost 3 bases and the J gene lost 2 bases, with 13 bases spanning the gap. The CDR3 totals 15 residues. Written as DNA, the CDR3 is TGTGCCAGCAGCTTTCTATTAGGGAATCAAGAGACCCAGTACTTC. Translation: CASSFLLGNQETQYF.

The chain combines TRBV7-9 with TRBJ2-4; no reliable D call. Trimming shortened V by 3 bases and J by 0 bases, and 6 bases separated the two germline ends. This CDR3 region has 14 residues. Per germline, CDR1 SEHNR and CDR2 FQNEAQ (reference sequence). As DNA, the CDR3 is TGTGCCAGCAGCTTCGATCTAGCCAAAAACATTCAGTACTTC. Amino acids: CASSFDLAKNIQYF.

The table lists this clone with a count of one. The chain joins TRBV19 to TRBJ2-7; D may match TRBD1 or TRBD2 (6 bases each). V was shortened by 3 bases and J by 5 bases, with 17 bases between the two germline ends. This CDR3 contains 15 residues. Germline loops: CDR1 LNHDA, CDR2 SQIVND (reference sequence). CDR3 DNA: TGTGCCAGTAGTATTCGAGACGACAGGAGGGACGAGCAGTACTTC. Its protein product is CASSIRDDRRDEQYF.

This clone was counted a single time. V and J are TRBV27 and TRBJ1-2; the match to TRBD1 covers 10 bases. Unmatched junction bases numbered 7, after V lost 3 bases and J lost 0 bases. The CDR3 loop spans 17 amino acids. From germline, CDR1 is MNHEY and CDR2 SMNVEV (reference sequence). This CDR3 reads CASSFTGQGTSNYGYTF. For the CDR3, the DNA is TGTGCCAGCAGTTTTACGGGACAGGGGACCTCTAACTATGGCTACACCTTC.

This sequence joins TRBV4-2 and TRBJ2-5; 7 positions agree with TRBD2. Trimming took 3 bases from V and 5 from J; bases not matched to a gene: 6. The CDR3 is 14 amino acids. Germline lookup yields CDR1 LGHNA and CDR2 YNFKEQ. CDR3 sequence reads: CASSQGRGVETQYF. Here the CDR3 DNA reads TGTGCCAGCAGCCAGGGACGGGGGGTTGAGACCCAGTACTTC.

The rearrangement links TRBV4-1 to TRBJ2-7; 8 bases match TRBD1. Trimming at V came to 1 base and at J to 3 bases, leaving 2 bases not matched to a gene. Germline-derived CDR1 and CDR2 are MGHRA and YSYEKL. CDR3 length: 14 amino acids. CDR3 DNA sequence: TGCGCCAGCAGCCAAGTAACAGGGGGCTACGAGCAGTACTTC. Translating it yields CASSQVTGGYEQYF.

The rearrangement joins TRBV6-6 to TRBJ2-2; TRBD1 agrees at 11 bases. Germline CDR1 and CDR2: MNHNY and SVGAGI (reference sequence). V shed 8 bases and J 5 bases; nucleotides not matched to a gene: 7. This CDR3 comprises 15 residues. The CDR3 is CASGTGTGGTGELFF. CDR3 DNA sequence: TGTGCCAGCGGAACCGGGACAGGGGGGACCGGGGAGCTGTTTTTT.

This clone came up once. This rearrangement joins TRBV5-4 to TRBJ2-5, with 7 bases fitting TRBD2. Germline V gives CDR1 SGHNT, CDR2 YYREEE (reference sequence). V was clipped by 1 base and J by 5 bases; unmatched bases: 11. This CDR3 contains 16 residues. CDR3 sequence reads: CASSLITLGRVETQYF. In DNA, the CDR3 is TGTGCCAGCAGCTTGATTACCTTGGGGAGGGTCGAGACCCAGTACTTC.